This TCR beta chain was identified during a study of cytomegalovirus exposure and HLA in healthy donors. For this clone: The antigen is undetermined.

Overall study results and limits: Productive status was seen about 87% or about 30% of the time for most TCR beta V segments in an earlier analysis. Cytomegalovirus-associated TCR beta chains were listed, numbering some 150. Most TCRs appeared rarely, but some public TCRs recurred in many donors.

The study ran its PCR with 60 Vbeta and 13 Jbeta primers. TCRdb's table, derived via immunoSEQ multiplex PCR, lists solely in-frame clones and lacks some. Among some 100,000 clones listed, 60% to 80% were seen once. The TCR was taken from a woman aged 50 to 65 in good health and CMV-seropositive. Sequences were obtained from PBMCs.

The DNA for the CDR3 is TGTGCCAGCTCCCTTACGGGGGGCAGGGATACGCAGTATTTT. Its translation is CASSLTGGRDTQYF. This chain uses TRBV18 with TRBJ2-3; maybe TRBD2 (7 bases). V was clipped by 6 bases and J by 6 bases, with 16 bases between them. The CDR3 consists of 14 residues. Germline-derived CDR1 and CDR2 are KGHSH and LQKENI.